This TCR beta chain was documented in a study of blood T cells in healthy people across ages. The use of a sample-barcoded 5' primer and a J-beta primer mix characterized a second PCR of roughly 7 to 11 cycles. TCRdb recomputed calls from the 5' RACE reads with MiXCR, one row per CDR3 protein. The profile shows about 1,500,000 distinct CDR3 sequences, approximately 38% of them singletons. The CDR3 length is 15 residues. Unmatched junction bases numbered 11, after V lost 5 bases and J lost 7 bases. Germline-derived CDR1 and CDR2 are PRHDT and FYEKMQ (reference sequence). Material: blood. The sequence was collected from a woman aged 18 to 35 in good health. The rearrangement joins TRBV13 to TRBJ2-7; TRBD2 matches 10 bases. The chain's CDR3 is CASSISSGSTNEQYF. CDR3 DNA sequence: TGTGCCAGCAGCATTTCTAGCGGGAGTACGAATGAGCAGTACTTC.